Following are 15 T cell receptor beta chains from one sample sequenced in a study of human thymus T cells. The repertoire was sequenced with immunoSEQ multiplex PCR; TCRdb's copy has only in-frame clones and lacks some. Seen here are 75,000 to 90,000 clones, 96% observed once, and the top ten hold around 0.03%. Thymus pieces cut out during corrective heart surgery were the tissue that was used. Sequenced material: thymus tissue. These receptors originate from a boy under two years old with a congenital heart defect but otherwise immunologically healthy.

This chain uses TRBV20-1 with TRBJ1-2; D not resolved. The germline V and J ends were trimmed by 6 bases and 11 bases, with 16 bases remaining between them. The CDR3 runs to 11 residues. Germline CDR1 reads DFQATT; CDR2 reads SNEGSKA (reference sequence). Written as DNA, the CDR3 is TGCAGTGCGTGTCCTGGCTCCTATTACACCTTC. Amino acids: CSACPGSYYTF.

The genes are TRBV19 and TRBJ2-3, with TRBD1 as a possible D gene (7 bases). This CDR3 comprises 14 residues. Trimming cost V 6 bases and J 2 bases, with 12 bases left between them. Germline V gene data show CDR1 as LNHDA and CDR2 as SQIVND (reference sequence). CDR3 loop: CASRSRGATDTQYF. The CDR3 region has the DNA TGTGCCAGTAGGTCCAGGGGGGCCACAGATACGCAGTATTTT.

The rearrangement uses TRBV18 and TRBJ1-5; D unresolved. This CDR3 region has 13 residues. The germline V gene encodes CDR1 KGHSH and CDR2 LQKENI. V was clipped by 6 bases and J by 4 bases, with 10 bases between them. CDR3 in DNA: TGTGCCAGCTCTAAATTGAGGAATCAGCCCCAGCATTTT. Amino acids: CASSKLRNQPQHF.

The chain recombines TRBV19 with TRBJ1-1, with D hard to call. CDR3 size: 16 residues. Germline V gene lookup returns CDR1 LNHDA and CDR2 SQIVND (reference sequence). V dropped 3 bases and J dropped 0 bases, with 14 bases sitting between them. The CDR3 sequence is CASSIRGWGMNTEAFF. CDR3 sequence (DNA): TGTGCCAGTAGTATTAGAGGGTGGGGTATGAACACTGAAGCTTTCTTT.

This chain uses TRBV27 with TRBJ2-1, with D hard to call. V was clipped by 4 bases and J by 7 bases, with 11 bases between them. CDR3 size: 13 residues. Germline V lookup: CDR1 MNHEY, CDR2 SMNVEV (reference sequence). This CDR3 reads CASSSAPENEQFF. CDR3 bases: TGTGCCAGCAGTTCGGCCCCTGAGAATGAGCAGTTCTTC.

The CDR3 sequence is CSVEDQLAELNTDTQYF. The CDR3, as DNA: TGCAGCGTTGAAGACCAACTAGCGGAGCTCAACACAGATACGCAGTATTTT. The chain employs TRBV29-1 and TRBJ2-3; 8 bases are a match to TRBD2. This CDR3 region has 17 residues. J gave up 2 bases and V 0 bases, and 10 bases lay outside the gene matches. CDR1 is SQVTM and CDR2 is ANQGSEA in the germline V gene.

This clone has just a few counts. This sequence joins TRBV20-1 and TRBJ1-3; D call uncertain. The germline V gene encodes CDR1 DFQATT and CDR2 SNEGSKA (reference sequence). The CDR3 covers 11 residues. The germline V and J ends were trimmed by 5 bases and 8 bases, with 10 bases remaining between them. CDR3 DNA sequence: TGCAGTGCTGCCTGTATGGACACCATATATTTT. As protein: CSAACMDTIYF.

J is TRBJ2-7 and V is TRBV28; D is perhaps TRBD2 (5 bases). Germline values: CDR1 MDHEN, CDR2 SYDVKM. V was trimmed by 6 bases and J by 5 bases, leaving 17 bases between them. CDR3 length: 14 residues. The chain's CDR3 is CASRLSSQEDEQYF. For the CDR3, the DNA is TGTGCCAGCAGGTTGTCATCCCAGGAGGACGAGCAGTACTTC. The variable domain in full, completed from reference TRBV28 and TRBJ2-7, reads DVKVTQSSRYLVKRTGEKVFLECVQDMDHENMFWYRQDPGLGLRLIYFSYDVKMKEKGDIPEGYSVSREKKERFSLILESASTNQTSMYLCASRLSSQEDEQYFGPGTRLTVT.

This sequence joins TRBV28 and TRBJ2-7, with TRBD1 matching 8 bases. Germline loops: CDR1 MDHEN, CDR2 SYDVKM. The CDR3 runs to 20 residues. V trimming: 1 base; J trimming: 0 bases; junction bases outside the gene matches: 17. The CDR3 here is CASSLLPDVPDRGTSYEQYF. The CDR3 DNA reads as TGTGCCAGCAGTTTATTACCCGATGTCCCCGACAGGGGCACCTCCTACGAGCAGTACTTC.

This chain links TRBV19 with TRBJ1-2; the D is unclear. Trimming took off 3 bases at V and 4 bases at J, with 3 bases between the two ends. The length of the CDR3 is 11 residues. Germline CDR1 is LNHDA and CDR2 is SQIVND (reference sequence). The CDR3 DNA reads as TGTGCCAGTAGTATGCCCTATGGCTACACCTTC. Protein product: CASSMPYGYTF.

The chain links TRBV10-2 to TRBJ2-1, with D possibly being TRBD1 (6 bases). The germline CDR1 and CDR2 sequences are WSHSY and SAAADI. This CDR3 region has 17 residues. Trimming took 7 bases from V and 4 from J, leaving 23 bases between them. CDR3 region: CASTQPQGYFPYNEQFF. Here the CDR3 DNA reads TGCGCCAGCACCCAACCCCAGGGGTACTTTCCTTACAATGAGCAGTTCTTC.

This clone was seen a single time. The chain carries TRBV25-1 and TRBJ1-2; D not resolved. Germline V CDR1 and CDR2: MGHDK, SYGVNS. Trimming shortened V by 3 bases and J by 2 bases, and 16 bases separated the two germline ends. The CDR3 spans 16 residues. In DNA, the CDR3 is TGTGCCAGCAGTGAGTTTTCGACACCACAGAACTATGGCTACACCTTC. Its translation: CASSEFSTPQNYGYTF.

The chain uses TRBV11-2 and TRBJ2-7; D is unclear. The V end lost 2 bases, the J end lost 0 bases, and 2 bases lay between the germline ends. The CDR3 loop spans 12 amino acids. CDR1 and CDR2 (germline): SGHAT, FQNNGV. This CDR3 reads CASSLSSYEQYF. CDR3 coding DNA: TGTGCCAGCAGCTTATCCTCCTACGAGCAGTACTTC. Based on the CDR3 plus reference TRBV11-2 and TRBJ2-7, the full variable domain is EAGVAQSPRYKIIEKRQSVAFWCNPISGHATLYWYQQILGQGPKLLIQFQNNGVVDDSQLPKDRFSAERLKGVDSTLKIQPAKLEDSAVYLCASSLSSYEQYFGPGTRLTVT.

The V and J genes are TRBV7-8 and TRBJ1-2; D gene unclear. The ends were cut back, 5 bases at V and 4 bases at J, with 14 bases in the middle. The germline V gene has CDR1 SGHVS and CDR2 FQNEAQ. This CDR3 is 14 amino acids long. CDR3 bases: TGTGCCAGCAGCCCTGAGGTGCTTCCCTATGGCTACACCTTC. This encodes CASSPEVLPYGYTF. Looking up the rest from reference TRBV7-8 and TRBJ1-2 gives the full variable domain: GAGVSQSPRYKVAKRGQDVALRCDPISGHVSLFWYQQALGQGPEFLTYFQNEAQLDKSGLPSDRFFAERPEGSVSTLKIQRTQQEDSAVYLCASSPEVLPYGYTFGSGTRLTVV.

The genes are TRBV27 and TRBJ1-5; D not certain. The length of the CDR3 is 16 residues. Between the trimmed V and J ends, which lost 6 bases and 2 bases, there was a span of 17 bases. The germline CDR1 and CDR2 sequences are MNHEY and SMNVEV (reference sequence). The CDR3: CASRPSFGRGNQPQHF. DNA of the CDR3: TGTGCCAGCAGACCATCCTTCGGCCGGGGCAATCAGCCCCAGCATTTT.